This T cell receptor (beta chain) was profiled in a study of T cell changes during pregnancy in multiple sclerosis. This CDR3 region has 15 residues. Germline V gene lookup returns CDR1 SNHLY and CDR2 FYNNEI. V lost 6 bases to trimming and J lost 1 base; unmatched junction nucleotides: 4. Generated by immunoSEQ multiplex PCR, the TCRdb table keeps only in-frame clones and is missing some. Here the sample spans tens of thousands of clones, 91% being singletons. V gene TRBV2 combines with J gene TRBJ2-2; TRBD1 matches 8 bases. The sequenced sample was peripheral blood, obtained in the first trimester of pregnancy. This receptor was identified in a female donor in good health, enrolled as a control in a pregnancy study. The CDR3 loop reads CASRNDRGNTGELFF. The DNA of the CDR3 is TGTGCCAGCAGAAATGACAGGGGGAACACCGGGGAGCTGTTTTTT.